This T cell receptor beta chain was profiled in a study of blood T cell repertoires in COVID-19. The overall study: Both acute and convalescent COVID-19 samples were obtained from the United States, Italy and Spain. In each case, the material was cDNA or gDNA derived from T cells, B-cell-depleted T cells, or PBMCs.

Trimming cost V 4 bases and J 8 bases; bases outside gene matches: 9. Per the germline V gene, CDR1 is MNHEY and CDR2 is SMNVEV (reference sequence). The CDR3 is 14 amino acids. Authors' methods: How many nucleated cells were present was estimated from reference gene primer amplification. Profiled with immunoSEQ multiplex PCR; TCRdb holds only in-frame clones, not every one. The V and J calls and clone size were taken over from that table, and D and trimming were inferred from the DNA. The repertoire has fewer than 350,000 clones, roughly 87% of them found once; the top ten carry more than 7.5%. The chain uses TRBV27 and TRBJ1-2; 8 nucleotides agree with TRBD1. The origin of this receptor is a man between 18 and 29 years old with active or convalescent COVID-19. The sample was peripheral blood. The CDR3 nucleotides read TGTGCCAGCAGTTCCCCATCAGGGGGCTTAGGCTACACCTTC. It specifies CASSSPSGGLGYTF.